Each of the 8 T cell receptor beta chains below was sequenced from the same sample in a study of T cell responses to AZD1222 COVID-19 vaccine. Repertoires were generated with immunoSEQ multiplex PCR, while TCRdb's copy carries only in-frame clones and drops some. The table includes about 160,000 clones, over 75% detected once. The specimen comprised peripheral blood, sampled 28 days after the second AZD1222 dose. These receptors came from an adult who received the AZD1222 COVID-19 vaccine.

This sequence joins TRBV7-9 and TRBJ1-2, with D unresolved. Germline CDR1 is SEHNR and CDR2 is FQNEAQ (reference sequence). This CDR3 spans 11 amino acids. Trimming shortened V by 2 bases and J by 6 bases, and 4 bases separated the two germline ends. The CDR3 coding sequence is TGTGCCAGCAGCTTAAAGGATGGCTACACCTTC. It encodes CASSLKDGYTF.

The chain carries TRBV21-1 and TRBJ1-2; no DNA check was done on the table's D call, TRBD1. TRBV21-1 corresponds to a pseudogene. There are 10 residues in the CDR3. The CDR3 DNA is TGTGCCAACGACAGGCATGGCTACACCTTC. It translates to CANDRHGYTF.

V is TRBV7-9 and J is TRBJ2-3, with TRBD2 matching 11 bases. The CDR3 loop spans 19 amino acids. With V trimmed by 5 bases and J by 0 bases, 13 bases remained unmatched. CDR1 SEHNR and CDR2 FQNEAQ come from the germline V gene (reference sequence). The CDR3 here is CASSPFPGLAEPSTDTQYF. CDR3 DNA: TGTGCCAGCAGCCCATTCCCGGGACTAGCGGAGCCGAGCACAGATACGCAGTATTTT.

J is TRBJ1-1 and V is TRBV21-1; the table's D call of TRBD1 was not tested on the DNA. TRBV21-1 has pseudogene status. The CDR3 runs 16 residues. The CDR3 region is CASSPQVGQGGTEAFF. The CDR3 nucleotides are TGTGCCAGCAGCCCCCAGGTAGGGCAGGGGGGAACTGAAGCTTTCTTT.

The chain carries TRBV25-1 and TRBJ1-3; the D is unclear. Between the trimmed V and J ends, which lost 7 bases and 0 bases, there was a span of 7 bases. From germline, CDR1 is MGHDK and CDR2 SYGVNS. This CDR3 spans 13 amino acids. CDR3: CASKRASGNTIYF. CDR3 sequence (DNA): TGTGCCAGCAAGAGGGCCTCTGGAAACACCATATATTTT.

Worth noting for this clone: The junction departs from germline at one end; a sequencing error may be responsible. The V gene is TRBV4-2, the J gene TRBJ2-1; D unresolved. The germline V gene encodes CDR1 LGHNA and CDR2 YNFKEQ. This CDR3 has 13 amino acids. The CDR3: CASSQVGGNGQFF. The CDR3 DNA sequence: TGTGCCAGCAGCCAAGTCGGTGGCAATGGGCAGTTCTTC.

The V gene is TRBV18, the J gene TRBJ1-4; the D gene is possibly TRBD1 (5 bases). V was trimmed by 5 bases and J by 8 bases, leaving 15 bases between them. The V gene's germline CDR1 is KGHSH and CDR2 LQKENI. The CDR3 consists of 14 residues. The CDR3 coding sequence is TGTGCCAGCTCAACACAGGCAGGGCGGGAAAAACTGTTTTTT. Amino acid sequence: CASSTQAGREKLFF.

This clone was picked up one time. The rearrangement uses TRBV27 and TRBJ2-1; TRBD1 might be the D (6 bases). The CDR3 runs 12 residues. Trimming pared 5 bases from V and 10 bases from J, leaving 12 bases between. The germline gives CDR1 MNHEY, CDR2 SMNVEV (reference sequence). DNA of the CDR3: TGTGCCAGCAGTCTACAGGGACGGGAGCAGTTCTTC. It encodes CASSLQGREQFF.